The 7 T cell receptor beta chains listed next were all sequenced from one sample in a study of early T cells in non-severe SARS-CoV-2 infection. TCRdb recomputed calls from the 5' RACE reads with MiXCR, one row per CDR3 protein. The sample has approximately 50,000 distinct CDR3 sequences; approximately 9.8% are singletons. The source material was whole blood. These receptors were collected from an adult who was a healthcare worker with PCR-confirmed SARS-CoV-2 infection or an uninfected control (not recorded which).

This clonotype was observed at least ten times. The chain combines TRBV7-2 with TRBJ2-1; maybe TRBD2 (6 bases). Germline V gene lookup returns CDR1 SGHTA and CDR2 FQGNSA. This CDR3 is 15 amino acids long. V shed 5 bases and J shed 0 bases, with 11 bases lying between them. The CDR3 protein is CASSPLATSYNEQFF. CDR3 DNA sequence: TGTGCCAGCAGCCCCCTAGCGACCTCCTACAATGAGCAGTTCTTC.

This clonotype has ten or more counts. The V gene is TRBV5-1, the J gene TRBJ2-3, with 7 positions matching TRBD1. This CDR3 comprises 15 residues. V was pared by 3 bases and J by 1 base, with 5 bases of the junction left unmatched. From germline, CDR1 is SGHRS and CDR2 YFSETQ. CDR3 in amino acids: CASSSEGARTDTQYF. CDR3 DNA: TGCGCCAGCAGCTCCGAGGGGGCCCGCACAGATACGCAGTATTTT.

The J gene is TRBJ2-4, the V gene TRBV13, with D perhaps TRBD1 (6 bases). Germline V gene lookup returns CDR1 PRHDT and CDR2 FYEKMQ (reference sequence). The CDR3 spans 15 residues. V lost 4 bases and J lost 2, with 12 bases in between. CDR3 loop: CASSSRDTTKNIQYF. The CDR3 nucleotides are TGTGCCAGCAGCTCCCGGGACACCACCAAAAACATTCAGTACTTC.

The CDR3 nucleotides are TGTGCCAGCAGTTTGGCTGACAGGGAAGCACTTGATACGCAGCATTTT. Residues: CASSLADREALDTQHF. The chain joins TRBV28 to TRBJ2-3; TRBD1 matches 7 bases. The DNA end is a closer match to TRBJ1-5, so the J assignment may be wrong. This CDR3 comprises 16 residues. Per germline, CDR1 MDHEN and CDR2 SYDVKM.

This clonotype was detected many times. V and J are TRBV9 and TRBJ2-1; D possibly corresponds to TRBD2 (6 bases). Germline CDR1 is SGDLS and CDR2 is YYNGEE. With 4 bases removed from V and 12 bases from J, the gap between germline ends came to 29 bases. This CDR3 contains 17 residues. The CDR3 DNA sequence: TGTGCCAGCAGCAGGTCCTCGGGAGACTCCCCCCTGATACCGCAGTTCTTC. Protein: CASSRSSGDSPLIPQFF.

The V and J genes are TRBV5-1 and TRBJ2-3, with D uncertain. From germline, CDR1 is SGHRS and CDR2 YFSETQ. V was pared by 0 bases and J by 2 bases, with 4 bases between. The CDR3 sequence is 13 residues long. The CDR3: CASSLESTDTQYF. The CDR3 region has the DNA TGCGCCAGCAGCTTGGAGTCCACAGATACGCAGTATTTT.

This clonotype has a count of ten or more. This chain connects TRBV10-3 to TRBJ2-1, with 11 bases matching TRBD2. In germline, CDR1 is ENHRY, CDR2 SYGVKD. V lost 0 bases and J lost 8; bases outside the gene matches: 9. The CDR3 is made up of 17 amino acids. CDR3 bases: TGTGCCATCAGTGAGTCGAAGGCTAGCGGGAGGTTGGATGAGCAGTTCTTC. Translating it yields CAISESKASGRLDEQFF.